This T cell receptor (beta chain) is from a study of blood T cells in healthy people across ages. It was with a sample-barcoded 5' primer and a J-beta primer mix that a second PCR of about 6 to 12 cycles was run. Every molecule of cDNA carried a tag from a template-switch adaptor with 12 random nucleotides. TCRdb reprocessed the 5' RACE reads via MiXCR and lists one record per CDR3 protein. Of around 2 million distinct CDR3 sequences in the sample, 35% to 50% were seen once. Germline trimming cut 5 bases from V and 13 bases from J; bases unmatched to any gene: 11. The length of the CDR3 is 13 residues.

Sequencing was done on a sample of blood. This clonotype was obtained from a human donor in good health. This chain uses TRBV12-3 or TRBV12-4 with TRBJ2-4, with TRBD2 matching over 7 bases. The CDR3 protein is CASSPGGMREQYF. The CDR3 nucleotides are TGTGCCAGCAGTCCCGGGGGGATGCGGGAGCAGTACTTC.